These T cell receptor beta chains were read from a single sample in a study of blood T cell repertoires in COVID-19. Profiling relied on immunoSEQ multiplex PCR, and the TCRdb table lists in-frame clones only, not all of them. The sample records some 130,000 clones, approximately 85% being singletons. Material for sequencing was peripheral blood. The receptors stem from a human donor in a cohort sampled during active COVID-19. Each CDR3 is given with its conserved first and last residue. Fields, in order: clone size, D gene, V gene, J gene, CDR3 DNA, CDR3 protein. The D gene is left open where the match is weak. A row's size may be missing; if present it is once, few, many or a size class.

size: .
D: .
V: TRBV19
J: TRBJ1-5
DNA: TGTGCCAGTAGTAAGGAGGGGATGGGCAATCAGCCCCAGCATTTT
CDR3: CASSKEGMGNQPQHF

size: .
D: .
V: TRBV30
J: TRBJ1-4
DNA: TGTGCCTGGAGCCGGGGAACCGATGAAAAACTGTTTTTT
CDR3: CAWSRGTDEKLFF

size: .
D: .
V: TRBV3-1/TRBV3-2
J: TRBJ2-2
DNA: TGTGCCAGCAGCCATGATGCGGGACTCAACACCGGGGAGCTGTTTTTT
CDR3: CASSHDAGLNTGELFF

size: once
D: TRBD2
V: TRBV5-1
J: TRBJ2-1
DNA: TGCGCCAGCAGCTTGGAGGGAGGGCCCGGTGAGCAGTTCTTC
CDR3: CASSLEGGPGEQFF

size: .
D: .
V: TRBV7-2
J: TRBJ2-1
DNA: TGTGCCAGCAGCCCAAACAGCGGGATGGCGGGGGCAGGGAATGAGCAGTTCTTC
CDR3: CASSPNSGMAGAGNEQFF

size: .
D: .
V: TRBV30
J: TRBJ1-2
DNA: TGTGCCTGGAGTCCGAGGCGGGGACTTAACTATGGCTACACCTTC
CDR3: CAWSPRRGLNYGYTF

size: .
D: TRBD1
V: TRBV3-1/TRBV3-2
J: TRBJ1-1
DNA: TGTGCCAGCAGCCTACCGGGACAGGGTGATACTGAAGCTTTCTTT
CDR3: CASSLPGQGDTEAFF

size: .
D: TRBD1
V: TRBV6-5
J: TRBJ2-7
DNA: TGTGCCAGCAGTTACCCTAAAGGACAGGCCTACGAGCAGTACTTC
CDR3: CASSYPKGQAYEQYF

size: .
D: TRBD1
V: TRBV10-3
J: TRBJ2-3
DNA: TGTGCCAGTCTCGCAGGGGGTAAGCCGAAGATTTTT
CDR3: CASLAGGKPKIF

size: .
D: .
V: TRBV9
J: TRBJ1-3
DNA: TGTGCCAGCAGCCCAAAGTTTGGACTTTCTGGAAACACCATATATTTT
CDR3: CASSPKFGLSGNTIYF

size: .
D: TRBD2
V: TRBV24-1
J: TRBJ2-1
DNA: TGTGCCACCAGTGACATGACTAGCGGAGTTAACAATGAGCAGTTCTTC
CDR3: CATSDMTSGVNNEQFF

size: .
D: TRBD2
V: TRBV7-2
J: TRBJ2-1
DNA: TGTGCCAGCAGCTTAGTGGGAGGGTACAGAAATGAGCAGTTCTTC
CDR3: CASSLVGGYRNEQFF

size: many
D: .
V: TRBV4-1
J: TRBJ2-5
DNA: TGCGCCAGCAGCCAAGGATTACAGGGAGTAGGACAAGAGACCCAGTACTTC
CDR3: CASSQGLQGVGQETQYF

size: .
D: TRBD2
V: TRBV7-2
J: TRBJ2-1
DNA: TGTGCCAGCAGCACCGGGGGGACGGGAGGATGGAATGAGCAGTTCTTC
CDR3: CASSTGGTGGWNEQFF

size: .
D: .
V: TRBV19
J: TRBJ2-5
DNA: TGTGCCAGTAGTATAGCCACAGGCAGGGGCCAAGAGACCCAGTACTTC
CDR3: CASSIATGRGQETQYF

size: .
D: TRBD1
V: TRBV6-2/TRBV6-3
J: TRBJ2-7
DNA: TGTGCCAGCAGCCGCACCGGGACAGGACACTACGAGCAGTACTTC
CDR3: CASSRTGTGHYEQYF

size: once
D: TRBD2
V: TRBV5-5
J: TRBJ2-3
DNA: TGTGCCAGCAGCTTTTTGACTAGCGGAGTCGATACGCAGTATTTT
CDR3: CASSFLTSGVDTQYF

size: .
D: .
V: TRBV6-5
J: TRBJ1-1
DNA: TGTGCCAGCAGCCAGACTCGGGTGAACACTGAAGCTTTCTTT
CDR3: CASSQTRVNTEAFF

size: .
D: .
V: TRBV7-9
J: TRBJ2-3
DNA: TGTGCCAGCAGCCTCAGCGGCTCGAGCACAGATACGCAGTATTTT
CDR3: CASSLSGSSTDTQYF

size: .
D: TRBD1
V: TRBV2
J: TRBJ1-4
DNA: TGTGCCAGCACGGGACAGGGGGCGGGGATGGCTATTGAAAAACTGTTTTTT
CDR3: CASTGQGAGMAIEKLFF

size: .
D: TRBD1
V: TRBV5-1
J: TRBJ1-1
DNA: TGCGCCAGCGGCCCACGACAGGGATTTGACACTGAAGCTTTCTTT
CDR3: CASGPRQGFDTEAFF

size: .
D: .
V: TRBV29-1
J: TRBJ1-5
DNA: TGCAGCCCAAGGACTGGAGGATATCAGCCCCAGCATTTT
CDR3: CSPRTGGYQPQHF

size: .
D: .
V: TRBV11-3
J: TRBJ2-1
DNA: TGTGCCAGCAGCTTGACGTCCCTAGCCCCTTTTGAAGAGCAGTTCTTC
CDR3: CASSLTSLAPFEEQFF

size: .
D: .
V: TRBV6-5
J: TRBJ2-3
DNA: TGTGCCAGCAGTTGGAGCGCACGCGGGACCTCAGATACGCAGTATTTT
CDR3: CASSWSARGTSDTQYF

size: once
D: TRBD1
V: TRBV13
J: TRBJ2-5
DNA: TGTGCCAGCAGCCCTGGGACAGAGGGGACCCAGTACTTC
CDR3: CASSPGTEGTQYF

size: .
D: .
V: TRBV27
J: TRBJ2-3
DNA: TGTGCCAGCAGAAGGGGGGGTGAGGCAGATACGCAGTATTTT
CDR3: CASRRGGEADTQYF

size: .
D: TRBD2
V: TRBV7-9
J: TRBJ2-1
DNA: TGTGCCAGCAGCTGGGCGGGAGTCGGGTACAATGAGCAGTTCTTC
CDR3: CASSWAGVGYNEQFF

size: .
D: .
V: TRBV7-9
J: TRBJ2-1
DNA: TGTGCCAGCAGCCCCGGGTTGAACCGGGACTCATACAATGAGCAGTTCTTC
CDR3: CASSPGLNRDSYNEQFF

size: .
D: .
V: TRBV5-1
J: TRBJ1-1
DNA: TGCGCCAGCAGCTTGAATCAACAGGGCGTCACTGAAGCTTTCTTT
CDR3: CASSLNQQGVTEAFF

size: .
D: TRBD2
V: TRBV2
J: TRBJ2-3
DNA: TGTGCCAGCAGGGCACTAGCGGTTAGCACAGATACGCAGTATTTT
CDR3: CASRALAVSTDTQYF

size: .
D: .
V: TRBV7-2
J: TRBJ1-1
DNA: TGTGCCAGCAGCCCATCAAACAGGGTTTGGAACACTGAAGCTTTCTTT
CDR3: CASSPSNRVWNTEAFF

size: few
D: TRBD2
V: TRBV5-1
J: TRBJ2-3
DNA: TGCGCCAGCAGCTTGTGGGGTAGCGGGGGAGATACGCAGTATTTT
CDR3: CASSLWGSGGDTQYF

size: .
D: TRBD1
V: TRBV15
J: TRBJ2-5
DNA: TGTGCCACCAGGCGACAGGGGGCTTGGCAGACCCAGTACTTC
CDR3: CATRRQGAWQTQYF

size: .
D: .
V: TRBV19
J: TRBJ1-1
DNA: TGTGCCAGTAGTTCCAACAGGGTGGAAGCTTTCTTT
CDR3: CASSSNRVEAFF

size: once
D: .
V: TRBV5-1
J: TRBJ2-7
DNA: TGCGCCAGCAGCTTGGGACAGGCGAGGAGCTCCTACGAGCAGTACTTC
CDR3: CASSLGQARSSYEQYF

size: many
D: TRBD2
V: TRBV5-4
J: TRBJ2-5
DNA: TGTGCCAGCAGCTTGCGAACTAGCGGGAGCGAGACCCAGTACTTC
CDR3: CASSLRTSGSETQYF

size: .
D: .
V: TRBV6-5
J: TRBJ1-1
DNA: TGTGCCAGCAGTAAACAGGAACTGAACACTGAAGCTTTCTTT
CDR3: CASSKQELNTEAFF

size: .
D: .
V: TRBV4-3
J: TRBJ1-2
DNA: TGCGCCAGCAGCCAAGATAGGACTGCGGGCTATGGCTACACCTTC
CDR3: CASSQDRTAGYGYTF

size: .
D: TRBD2
V: TRBV11-3
J: TRBJ2-1
DNA: TGTGCCAGCAGCGCAAGGACTAGCGGGAGGAGAGCGGATGAGCAGTTCTTC
CDR3: CASSARTSGRRADEQFF

size: .
D: .
V: TRBV4-3
J: TRBJ2-3
DNA: TGCGCCAGCAGCCAAGGGACTACCAGAAGGGCAGATACGCAGTATTTT
CDR3: CASSQGTTRRADTQYF

size: .
D: TRBD2
V: TRBV19
J: TRBJ2-1
DNA: TGTGCCAGTAGTATGGCGGGGGGACCCTACAATGAGCAGTTCTTC
CDR3: CASSMAGGPYNEQFF

size: .
D: .
V: TRBV5-1
J: TRBJ2-7
DNA: TGCGCCAGCAGCTCCGGCGGGTCGGACTCCTACGAGCAGTACTTC
CDR3: CASSSGGSDSYEQYF

size: .
D: TRBD2
V: TRBV9
J: TRBJ2-5
DNA: TGTGCCAGCAGCGTAGCTGGTAGCGGGGGGGGACAAGAGACCCAGTACTTC
CDR3: CASSVAGSGGGQETQYF

size: .
D: .
V: TRBV21-1
J: TRBJ1-1
DNA: TGTGCCAGCAGCAAAGGCGGAACCGAGGAAGCTTTCTTT
CDR3: CASSKGGTEEAFF

size: .
D: TRBD1
V: TRBV5-6
J: TRBJ1-1
DNA: TGTGCCAGCATGGGACAGCTGAACACTGAAGCTTTCTTT
CDR3: CASMGQLNTEAFF

size: .
D: .
V: TRBV19
J: TRBJ1-2
DNA: TGTGCCACCAACATCGGGGTACAAGCCTATGGCTACACCTTC
CDR3: CATNIGVQAYGYTF

size: few
D: .
V: TRBV5-8
J: TRBJ1-4
DNA: TGTGCCAGCAGCTTGGGGACCTCAGGGTGGAATGAAAAACTGTTTTTT
CDR3: CASSLGTSGWNEKLFF

size: once
D: .
V: TRBV6-2/TRBV6-3
J: TRBJ2-3
DNA: TGTGCCAGCAGTTACGGCACGTCTAGCACAGATACGCAGTATTTT
CDR3: CASSYGTSSTDTQYF

size: .
D: .
V: TRBV19
J: TRBJ1-5
DNA: TGTGCCAGTACCCAAGTCCTGGAGCAGCCCCAGCATTTT
CDR3: CASTQVLEQPQHF

size: .
D: .
V: TRBV6-5
J: TRBJ1-2
DNA: TGTGCCAGCCTATCTCTTAGAGGACAGATCTATGGCTACACCTTC
CDR3: CASLSLRGQIYGYTF

size: .
D: .
V: TRBV6-2/TRBV6-3
J: TRBJ2-1
DNA: TGTGCCAGCAGTTTCTTATCGGGACTCTTATACAATGAGCAGTTCTTC
CDR3: CASSFLSGLLYNEQFF

size: .
D: TRBD1
V: TRBV10-1
J: TRBJ1-4
DNA: TGCGCCAGCAGTGACGACAGGGGCACCGAAAAACTGTTTTTT
CDR3: CASSDDRGTEKLFF

size: .
D: TRBD1
V: TRBV4-1
J: TRBJ1-6
DNA: TGCGCCAGCAGCCAAGGATCACCAGGGGGTGCTTCACCCCTCCACTTT
CDR3: CASSQGSPGGASPLHF

size: .
D: TRBD1
V: TRBV10-3
J: TRBJ1-5
DNA: TGTGCCGCCGGACAGGGTCAGCCCCAGCATTTT
CDR3: CAAGQGQPQHF

size: .
D: TRBD2
V: TRBV6-6
J: TRBJ2-1
DNA: TGTGCCAGCAGTTACTCGACTAGCGGGTACAATGAGCAGTTCTTC
CDR3: CASSYSTSGYNEQFF

size: .
D: TRBD2
V: TRBV9
J: TRBJ2-5
DNA: TGTGCCAGCAGCGTAGCCTCGAGCGGGGGATCCCAAGAGACCCAGTACTTC
CDR3: CASSVASSGGSQETQYF

size: .
D: TRBD1
V: TRBV7-9
J: TRBJ2-7
DNA: TGTGCCAGCAGCTTAGAGGGGGCGGGTCCCTTCTACGAGCAGTACTTC
CDR3: CASSLEGAGPFYEQYF

size: .
D: .
V: TRBV6-5
J: TRBJ2-6
DNA: TGTGCCACCAAATTAGGGGGCTCTGGGGCCAACGTCCTGACTTTC
CDR3: CATKLGGSGANVLTF

size: .
D: TRBD2
V: TRBV5-1
J: TRBJ2-2
DNA: TGCGCCAGCAGCTCACGCGGGGGGATAAGCACCGGGGAGCTGTTTTTT
CDR3: CASSSRGGISTGELFF